A single sample gave rise to the 10 T cell receptor beta chains below, sequenced in a study of CD8 T cells in Susac syndrome. RNA totalling roughly 0.45 to 1 ug underwent reverse transcription with random hexamers. TCRdb reanalysed the immunoSEQ multiplex PCR reads using MiXCR and keeps one entry per CDR3 protein. Found here are about 290,000 distinct CDR3 sequences, approximately 89% of them singletons; the top ten hold less than 0.2%. Sequencing used CD8+ T cells from PBMCs. Receptor source: a human donor with multiple sclerosis.

This clonotype was counted once. The rearrangement links TRBV29-1 to TRBJ2-7; D is possibly TRBD1 (6 bases). V was cut by 3 bases and J by 2 bases, with 20 bases left in between. Germline V gene data show CDR1 as SQVTM and CDR2 as ANQGSEA. This CDR3 is 16 amino acids long. The CDR3, as DNA: TGCAGCGTTGATGGGGGCGGATTCGGCAGTACCTACGAGCAGTACTTC. Its protein is CSVDGGGFGSTYEQYF.

This clonotype was counted a single time. This sequence joins TRBV4-3 and TRBJ2-5; D unclear. The V gene's germline CDR1 is LGHNA and CDR2 YSLEER. There are 13 residues in the CDR3. V lost 4 bases to trimming and J lost 5 bases, with 11 bases between them. DNA for the CDR3: TGCGCCAGCAGCCGAATGCTGGGGGAGACCCAGTACTTC. This translates into CASSRMLGETQYF.

The chain joins TRBV7-8 to TRBJ1-2; 9 positions match TRBD1. CDR1 is SGHVS, CDR2 FQNEAQ, per germline. V lost 5 bases and J lost 3; bases outside the gene matches: 7. This CDR3 is built from 15 residues. The CDR3 DNA reads TGTGCCAGCAGCACCCGGACAGGGGCGCACTATGGCTACACCTTC. Its translation is CASSTRTGAHYGYTF.

The chain joins TRBV10-3 to TRBJ1-3; no reliable D call. The germline gives CDR1 ENHRY, CDR2 SYGVKD. V was trimmed by 3 bases and J by 2 bases, leaving 14 bases between them. CDR3 length: 16 residues. The CDR3 loop is CAISEGGTAPGNTIYF. In nucleotides, the CDR3 is TGTGCCATCAGTGAAGGAGGAACCGCGCCTGGAAACACCATATATTTT.

The rearrangement uses TRBV6-2 or TRBV6-3 and TRBJ2-7; TRBD1 is a possible D gene (6 bases). Germline V gene lookup returns CDR1 MNHEY and CDR2 SVGEGT. The CDR3 extends over 14 amino acids. V lost 7 bases, J lost 2 bases, and 15 bases lay in between. The CDR3 protein is CASISGGTPYEQYF. The CDR3 DNA reads TGTGCCAGCATTTCGGGTGGGACACCCTACGAGCAGTACTTC.

This rearrangement joins TRBV6-5 to TRBJ2-5, with 7 bases aligning to TRBD2. Germline loops: CDR1 MNHEY, CDR2 SVGAGI. V was pared by 7 bases and J by 7 bases, with 9 bases of the junction left unmatched. The CDR3 spans 13 residues. CDR3 in amino acids: CASNSGTSATQYF. The CDR3 nucleotides are TGTGCCAGCAACTCCGGAACTAGCGCGACCCAGTACTTC.

V usage is TRBV9 and J usage is TRBJ1-2, with TRBD1 matching 9 bases. This CDR3 is built from 16 residues. CDR1 SGDLS and CDR2 YYNGEE come from the germline V gene. V dropped 4 bases and J dropped 4; count of bases not matched to a gene: 11. Here the CDR3 DNA reads TGTGCCAGCAGCTCGAACCCGGACAGGGGAGGCTATGGCTACACCTTC. Its translation: CASSSNPDRGGYGYTF. The full variable domain, its missing parts supplied by reference TRBV9 and TRBJ1-2, is DSGVTQTPKHLITATGQRVTLRCSPRSGDLSVYWYQQSLDQGLQFLIQYYNGEERAKGNILERFSAQQFPDLHSELNLSSLELGDSALYFCASSSNPDRGGYGYTFGSGTRLTVV.

This clonotype was detected only a few times. The chain combines TRBV6-5 with TRBJ2-7; D perhaps matches TRBD1 (5 bases). V was shortened by 5 bases and J by 1 base, with 12 bases between the two germline ends. This CDR3 is 14 amino acids long. Per the germline V gene, CDR1 is MNHEY and CDR2 is SVGAGI. CDR3 residues: CASSPTGLSYEQYF. CDR3 sequence (DNA): TGTGCCAGCAGTCCCACAGGCTTATCCTACGAGCAGTACTTC.

This chain joins TRBV20-1 and TRBJ2-7, with TRBD2 as a possible D gene (6 bases). The CDR3 covers 20 residues. The V and J ends lost 4 bases and 6 bases respectively, with 37 bases between them. The germline V gene has CDR1 DFQATT and CDR2 SNEGSKA (reference sequence). CDR3 sequence: CSAKGPSFRTSGLAYGEQYF. The DNA for the CDR3 is TGCAGTGCTAAAGGACCCTCCTTTCGGACCTCCGGTCTAGCGTATGGCGAGCAGTACTTC.

Only one count was recorded for this clonotype. The V call is TRBV6-2 or TRBV6-3, the J call TRBJ1-5; D unclear. V lost 2 bases to trimming and J lost 2 bases, with 7 bases between them. Germline loops: CDR1 MNHEY, CDR2 SVGEGT. CDR3 size: 14 residues. The CDR3 bases are TGTGCCAGCAGTTACAGTTCGGGCAATCAGCCCCAGCATTTT. Translation gives CASSYSSGNQPQHF.